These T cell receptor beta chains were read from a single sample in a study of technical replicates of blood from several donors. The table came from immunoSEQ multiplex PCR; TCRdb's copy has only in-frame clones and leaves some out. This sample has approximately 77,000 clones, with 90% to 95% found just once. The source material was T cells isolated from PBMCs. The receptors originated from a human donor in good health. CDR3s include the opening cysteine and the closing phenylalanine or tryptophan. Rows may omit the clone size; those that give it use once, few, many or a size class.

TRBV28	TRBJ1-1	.	CASRGGWNTEAFF
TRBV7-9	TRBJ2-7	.	CASSHTGQGAYEQYF
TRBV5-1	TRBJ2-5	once	CASRASLQETQYF
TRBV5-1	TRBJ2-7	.	CASSLDGYEQYF
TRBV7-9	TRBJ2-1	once	CASSSPRSSGFDNEQFF
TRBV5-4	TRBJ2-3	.	CASSPSAGDTDTQYF
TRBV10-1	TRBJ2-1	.	CASSDSLLAGGPEQFF
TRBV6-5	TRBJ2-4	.	CASSYNEGGNIQYF
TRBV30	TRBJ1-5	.	CAWSVLPDQPQHF
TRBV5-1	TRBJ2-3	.	CASSFHVTDTQYF
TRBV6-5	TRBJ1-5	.	CASSSGGNQPQHF